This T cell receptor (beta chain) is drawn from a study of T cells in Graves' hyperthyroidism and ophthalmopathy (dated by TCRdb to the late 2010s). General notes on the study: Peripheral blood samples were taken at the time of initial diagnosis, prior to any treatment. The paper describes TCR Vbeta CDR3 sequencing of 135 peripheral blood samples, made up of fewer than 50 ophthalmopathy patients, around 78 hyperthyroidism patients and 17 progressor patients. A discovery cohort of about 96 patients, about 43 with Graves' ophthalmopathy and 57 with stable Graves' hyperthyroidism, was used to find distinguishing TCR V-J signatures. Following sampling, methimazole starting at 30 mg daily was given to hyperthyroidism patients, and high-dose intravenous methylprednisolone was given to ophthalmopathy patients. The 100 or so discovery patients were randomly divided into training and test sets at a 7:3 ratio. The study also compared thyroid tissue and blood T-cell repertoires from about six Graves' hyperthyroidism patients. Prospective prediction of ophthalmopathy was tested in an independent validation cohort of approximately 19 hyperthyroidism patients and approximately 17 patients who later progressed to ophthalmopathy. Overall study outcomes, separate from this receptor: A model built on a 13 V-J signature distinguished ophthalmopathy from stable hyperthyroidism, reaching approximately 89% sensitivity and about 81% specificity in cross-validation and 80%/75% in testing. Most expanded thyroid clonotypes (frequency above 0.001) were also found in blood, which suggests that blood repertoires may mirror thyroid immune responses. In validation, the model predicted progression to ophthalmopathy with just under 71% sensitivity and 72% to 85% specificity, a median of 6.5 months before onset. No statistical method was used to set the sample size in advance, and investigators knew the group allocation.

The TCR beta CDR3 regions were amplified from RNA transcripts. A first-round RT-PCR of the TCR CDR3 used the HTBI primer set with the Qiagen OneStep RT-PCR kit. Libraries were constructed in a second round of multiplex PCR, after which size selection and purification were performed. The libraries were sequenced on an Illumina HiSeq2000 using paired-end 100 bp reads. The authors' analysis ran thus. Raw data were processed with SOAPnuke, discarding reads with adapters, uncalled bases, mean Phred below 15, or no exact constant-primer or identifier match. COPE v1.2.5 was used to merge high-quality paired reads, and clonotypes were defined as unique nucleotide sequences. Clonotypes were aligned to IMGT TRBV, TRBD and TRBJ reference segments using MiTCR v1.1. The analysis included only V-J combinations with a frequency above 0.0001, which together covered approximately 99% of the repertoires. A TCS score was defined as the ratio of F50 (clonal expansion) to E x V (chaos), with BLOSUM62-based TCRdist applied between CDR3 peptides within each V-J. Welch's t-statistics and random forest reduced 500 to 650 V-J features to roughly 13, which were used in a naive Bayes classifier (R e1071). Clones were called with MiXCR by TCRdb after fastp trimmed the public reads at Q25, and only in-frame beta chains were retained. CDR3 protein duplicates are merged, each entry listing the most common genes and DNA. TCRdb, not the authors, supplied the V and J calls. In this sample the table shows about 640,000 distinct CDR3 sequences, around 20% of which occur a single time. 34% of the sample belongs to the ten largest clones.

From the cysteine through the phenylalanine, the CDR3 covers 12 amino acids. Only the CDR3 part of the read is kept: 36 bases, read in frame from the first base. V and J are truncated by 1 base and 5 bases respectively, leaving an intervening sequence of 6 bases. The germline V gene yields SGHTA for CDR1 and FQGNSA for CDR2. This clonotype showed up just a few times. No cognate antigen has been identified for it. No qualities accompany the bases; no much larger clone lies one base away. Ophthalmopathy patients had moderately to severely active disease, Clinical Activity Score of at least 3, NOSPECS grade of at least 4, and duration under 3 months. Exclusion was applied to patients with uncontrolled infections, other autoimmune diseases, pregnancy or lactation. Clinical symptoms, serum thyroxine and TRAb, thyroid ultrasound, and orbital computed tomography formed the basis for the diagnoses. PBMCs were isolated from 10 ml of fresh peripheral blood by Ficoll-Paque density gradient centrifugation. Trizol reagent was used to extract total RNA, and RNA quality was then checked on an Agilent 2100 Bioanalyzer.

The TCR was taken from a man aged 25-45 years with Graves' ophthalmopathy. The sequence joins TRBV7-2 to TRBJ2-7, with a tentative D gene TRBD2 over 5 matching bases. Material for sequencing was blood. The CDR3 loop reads CASSLVEDEQYF. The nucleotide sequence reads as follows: TGTGCCAGCAGCTTAGTGGAGGACGAGCAGTACTTC.